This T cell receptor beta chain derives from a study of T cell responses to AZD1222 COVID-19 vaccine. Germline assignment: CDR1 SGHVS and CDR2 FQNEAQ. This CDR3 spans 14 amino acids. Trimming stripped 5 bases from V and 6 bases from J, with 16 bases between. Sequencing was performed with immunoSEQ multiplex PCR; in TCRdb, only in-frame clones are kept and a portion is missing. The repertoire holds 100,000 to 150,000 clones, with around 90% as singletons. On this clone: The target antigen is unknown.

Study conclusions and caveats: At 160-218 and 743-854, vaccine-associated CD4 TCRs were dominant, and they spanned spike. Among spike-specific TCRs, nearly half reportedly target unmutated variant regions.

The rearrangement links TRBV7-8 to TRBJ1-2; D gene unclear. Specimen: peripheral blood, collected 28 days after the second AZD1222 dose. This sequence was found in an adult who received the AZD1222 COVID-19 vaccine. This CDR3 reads CASSPYQPADGYTF. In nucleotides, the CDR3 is TGTGCCAGCAGCCCTTATCAGCCGGCGGATGGCTACACCTTC.